These 24 T cell receptor beta chains originate from one sample sequenced in a study of control samples from healthy donors and cancer patients. Assay used: immunoSEQ multiplex PCR; TCRdb lists only in-frame clones, some missing. The data show 140,000 or so clones, 75% to 95% seen once. Sequencing was performed on blood. The receptors shown here come from a young man in good health.

The chain links TRBV27 to TRBJ2-1; TRBD2 is a possible D gene (6 bases). CDR1 is MNHEY and CDR2 is SMNVEV in the germline V gene (reference sequence). The V end was cut by 5 bases, the J end by 4 bases, with 9 bases between. CDR3 length: 13 residues. The DNA for the CDR3 is TGTGCCAGCAGTAGGGGACTTTACAATGAGCAGTTCTTC. Its protein product is CASSRGLYNEQFF.

The chain has TRBV7-2 and TRBJ1-1; maybe TRBD1 (6 bases). V gave up 4 bases and J gave up 5 bases, with 14 bases separating them. This CDR3 is built from 14 residues. Germline V gene data show CDR1 as SGHTA and CDR2 as FQGNSA. The CDR3 bases are TGTGCCAGCAGCTCCGGACAGCGGGGGACTGAAGCTTTCTTT. This sequence encodes CASSSGQRGTEAFF.

This chain joins TRBV7-9 and TRBJ2-2; 7 positions match TRBD1. Germline V gene data show CDR1 as SEHNR and CDR2 as FQNEAQ (reference sequence). The CDR3 length is 15 residues. V lost 5 bases and J lost 5; bases outside the gene matches: 8. CDR3 residues: CASSPGTDLTGELFF. DNA for the CDR3: TGTGCCAGCAGCCCCGGGACAGATCTTACCGGGGAGCTGTTTTTT.

The chain recombines TRBV6-4 with TRBJ2-3; D remains ambiguous. CDR1 is MRHNA, CDR2 SNTAGT, per germline. Trimming removed 0 bases at V and 10 bases at J, with 5 bases between. The CDR3 length is 11 residues. The CDR3 nucleotides are TGTGCCAGCAGTGACTCGGTAGCGCAGTATTTT. It yields the protein CASSDSVAQYF.

The chain combines TRBV5-5 with TRBJ1-1, with 8 bases aligning to TRBD1. The length of the CDR3 is 17 residues. V was pared by 5 bases and J by 3 bases, with 15 bases of the junction left unmatched. Germline values: CDR1 SGHKS, CDR2 YYEKEE (reference sequence). CDR3 nucleotide sequence: TGTGCCAGCAGTCCTCGCCCCAGGGGGCCGGGGGACACTGAAGCTTTCTTT. Its protein product is CASSPRPRGPGDTEAFF.

The chain couples TRBV19 to TRBJ1-1, with unresolved D. CDR3 length: 14 residues. Germline V gives CDR1 LNHDA, CDR2 SQIVND (reference sequence). V was trimmed by 3 bases and J by 1 base, leaving 9 bases between them. CDR3 protein: CASSIIGENTEAFF. Written as DNA, the CDR3 is TGTGCCAGTAGTATTATCGGGGAGAACACTGAAGCTTTCTTT. Using reference TRBV19 and TRBJ1-1 for the parts outside the CDR3, the full variable domain is DGGITQSPKYLFRKEGQNVTLSCEQNLNHDAMYWYRQDPGQGLRLIYYSQIVNDFQKGDIAEGYSVSREKKESFPLTVTSAQKNPTAFYLCASSIIGENTEAFFGQGTRLTVV.

CDR3: CASSIRTSSNEQFF. The CDR3 DNA reads TGTGCCAGTAGTATACGGACTAGCAGCAATGAGCAGTTCTTC. The V call is TRBV19, the J call TRBJ2-1; 8 nucleotides match TRBD2. Germline CDR1 is LNHDA and CDR2 is SQIVND (reference sequence). Trimming removed 2 bases from V and 6 bases from J; junction bases left unmatched: 3. The CDR3 has 14 amino acids.

This rearrangement joins TRBV5-1 to TRBJ2-2; weak D call: TRBD2 (5 bases). Trimming shortened V by 4 bases and J by 4 bases, and 8 bases separated the two germline ends. From germline, CDR1 is SGHRS and CDR2 YFSETQ. The CDR3 spans 13 residues. The CDR3 spells CASSRAGTGELFF. DNA for the CDR3: TGCGCCAGCAGCCGGGCGGGCACCGGGGAGCTGTTTTTT.

The chain employs TRBV18 and TRBJ1-3; TRBD1 matches 9 bases. V dropped 3 bases and J dropped 0; count of bases not matched to a gene: 6. Germline V CDR1 and CDR2: KGHSH, LQKENI. This CDR3 has 17 residues. The CDR3 protein is CASSPLGQGSSGNTIYF. The CDR3 coding sequence is TGTGCCAGCTCACCCCTAGGACAGGGGAGCTCTGGAAACACCATATATTTT.

This clone came up once. The chain couples TRBV14 to TRBJ1-2; a possible D gene is TRBD1 (6 bases). The CDR3 has 14 amino acids. Trimming took 4 bases from V and 4 from J, leaving 13 bases between them. Germline V gene lookup returns CDR1 SGHDN and CDR2 FVKESK. The CDR3 sequence is CASSPQGLIYGYTF. CDR3 nucleotides: TGTGCCAGCAGCCCACAGGGACTAATCTATGGCTACACCTTC.

With regard to this clone: This sample includes further DNA sequences coding for the same CDR3. The V and J genes are TRBV24-1 and TRBJ1-5; no definite D call. This CDR3 comprises 14 residues. Germline lookup yields CDR1 KGHDR and CDR2 SFDVKD. V shed 5 bases and J shed 3 bases, with 10 bases lying between them. CDR3 amino acids: CATSAGSVNQPQHF. Written as DNA, the CDR3 is TGTGCCACCAGTGCTGGCAGCGTCAATCAGCCCCAGCATTTT.

This rearrangement joins TRBV30 to TRBJ1-2, with D tentatively TRBD1 (5 bases). This CDR3 has 11 residues. V lost 5 bases and J lost 6, with 10 bases in between. CDR1 is GTSNPN, CDR2 SVGIG, per germline (reference sequence). CDR3 in DNA: TGTGCCTGGGACAGCAATAATGGCTACACCTTC. The encoded protein is CAWDSNNGYTF.

This chain uses TRBV6-5 with TRBJ1-1; perhaps TRBD1 as D (5 bases). V was clipped by 0 bases and J by 1 base, with 12 bases between them. Germline lookup yields CDR1 MNHEY and CDR2 SVGAGI. The CDR3 runs 16 residues. CDR3 region: CASSYSEGIGNTEAFF. The CDR3, as DNA: TGTGCCAGCAGTTACTCAGAGGGGATCGGGAACACTGAAGCTTTCTTT.

The rearrangement uses TRBV4-1 and TRBJ2-7; 14 positions match TRBD2. The CDR3 consists of 19 residues. Germline lookup yields CDR1 MGHRA and CDR2 YSYEKL. V trimming: 1 base; J trimming: 2 bases; junction bases outside the gene matches: 10. The CDR3 reads CASSQAGTSGGVHAYEQYF. The CDR3 nucleotides read TGCGCCAGCAGCCAAGCCGGGACTAGCGGGGGCGTGCATGCCTACGAGCAGTACTTC.

V is TRBV5-1 and J is TRBJ2-3; TRBD2 matches 12 bases. Germline V gives CDR1 SGHRS, CDR2 YFSETQ. The CDR3 totals 14 residues. V lost 3 bases to trimming and J lost 9 bases; unmatched junction nucleotides: 5. For the CDR3, the DNA is TGCGCCAGCAGCTCTAGCGGGGGGGCGACCACGCAGTATTTT. Translation gives CASSSSGGATTQYF. Full variable domain (remainder filled in from reference TRBV5-1 and TRBJ2-3): KAGVTQTPRYLIKTRGQQVTLSCSPISGHRSVSWYQQTPGQGLQFLFEYFSETQRNKGNFPGRFSGRQFSNSRSEMNVSTLELGDSALYLCASSSSGGATTQYFGPGTRLTVL.

The chain joins TRBV28 to TRBJ2-7, with TRBD1 identical over 10 bases. V was clipped by 3 bases and J by 4 bases; unmatched bases: 6. CDR1 and CDR2 from the germline V gene are MDHEN and SYDVKM. There are 15 residues in the CDR3. The CDR3 here is CASSLPRTGGYEQYF. The CDR3 DNA reads as TGTGCCAGCAGTTTGCCCAGGACAGGGGGATACGAGCAGTACTTC.

V is TRBV11-2 and J is TRBJ2-3, with TRBD1 matching 9 bases. The length of the CDR3 is 17 residues. CDR1 SGHAT and CDR2 FQNNGV come from the germline V gene. Germline trimming cut 1 base from V and 6 bases from J; bases unmatched to any gene: 11. CDR3 bases: TGTGCCAGCAGCTTAGCTGGGACAGGGTTAAGGGGGGATACGCAGTATTTT. Amino acid sequence: CASSLAGTGLRGDTQYF.

This chain links TRBV4-1 with TRBJ1-3, with 10 bases lining up with TRBD1. With 2 bases clipped from V and 8 bases from J, the junction kept 12 bases outside the gene matches. This CDR3 region has 17 residues. Germline CDR1 reads MGHRA; CDR2 reads YSYEKL. CDR3 bases: TGCGCCAGCAGCCAATATCCGGGGACAGGGGTAGAGGACACCATATATTTT. It translates to CASSQYPGTGVEDTIYF.

V and J are TRBV6-5 and TRBJ2-3, with 8 positions matching TRBD2. From germline, CDR1 is MNHEY and CDR2 SVGAGI. This CDR3 is 14 amino acids long. V trimming: 6 bases; J trimming: 5 bases; junction bases outside the gene matches: 7. Written as DNA, the CDR3 is TGTGCCAGCAGGATCGGGGGGGCTGGAGATACGCAGTATTTT. This sequence encodes CASRIGGAGDTQYF.

The chain links TRBV2 to TRBJ1-2, with 7 bases that match TRBD1. V was clipped by 9 bases and J by 4 bases; unmatched bases: 8. Germline lookup yields CDR1 SNHLY and CDR2 FYNNEI. The CDR3 is 13 amino acids. DNA of the CDR3: TGTGCCAGACGGGCCTCAGGGGGCTATGGCTACACCTTC. Protein product: CARRASGGYGYTF.

This chain uses TRBV15 with TRBJ1-4; D gene ambiguous. V gave up 0 bases and J gave up 7 bases, with 6 bases separating them. Germline assignment: CDR1 LNHNV and CDR2 YYDKDF (reference sequence). The CDR3 sequence is 13 residues long. This CDR3 is CATSRDWTEKLFF. In DNA, the CDR3 is TGTGCCACCAGCAGAGATTGGACTGAAAAACTGTTTTTT.

The gene calls are TRBV9 and TRBJ1-4, with TRBD1 identical over 8 bases. CDR1 is SGDLS, CDR2 YYNGEE, per germline. After removal of 3 bases from V and 8 bases from J, the junction contained 12 bases not matched to a gene. This CDR3 has 16 amino acids. CDR3 residues: CASSAMSQGAGEKLFF. The CDR3 nucleotides are TGTGCCAGCAGCGCCATGTCCCAGGGGGCGGGGGAAAAACTGTTTTTT.

This clone came up a few times. V and J are TRBV27 and TRBJ2-7; 12 bases are a match to TRBD1. The trim removed 7 bases at V and 6 bases at J, leaving 7 bases unmatched. CDR3 length: 14 amino acids. Germline CDR1 and CDR2: MNHEY and SMNVEV (reference sequence). In nucleotides, the CDR3 is TGTGCCAGCAACCCGGGACAGGGGGCTGTCGAGCAGTACTTC. Protein product: CASNPGQGAVEQYF.

The gene calls are TRBV3-1 (or the pseudogene TRBV3-2) and TRBJ1-2, with TRBD1 matching over 9 bases. The V and J ends lost 6 bases and 4 bases, in that order; junction bases with no gene match: 12. Looked up from germline, CDR1 is LGHDT and CDR2 is YNNKEL (reference sequence). CDR3 length equals 16 residues. CDR3 DNA sequence: TGTGCCAGCAGTCGATCCGGGACAGGGAGTATCTATGGCTACACCTTC. It specifies CASSRSGTGSIYGYTF.